This T cell receptor beta chain was identified in a study of blood T cell repertoires in COVID-19. Study background: Collection of acute and convalescent COVID-19 samples took place in the United States, Italy and Spain. T cells, B-cell-depleted T cells, or PBMCs supplied cDNA or gDNA.

Per the original methods: For nucleated cells, counts were estimated from reference gene primer amplification. Produced via immunoSEQ multiplex PCR; TCRdb's table is partial and in-frame only. Clone size and V and J calls were adopted from that table, with D and trimming inferred from the DNA. The table has over 35,000 clones, 70% to 90% seen once; the top ten hold around 2.3%. Germline values: CDR1 SGHRS, CDR2 YFSETQ. The CDR3 totals 14 residues. V dropped 4 bases and J dropped 2; count of bases not matched to a gene: 4. Sequenced input: peripheral blood. The J gene is TRBJ2-3, the V gene TRBV5-1; TRBD2 agrees at 7 bases. This sequence originates from a human donor in a cohort sampled during active COVID-19. CDR3 bases: TGCGCCAGCAGCCTAGCGGTGTTCACAGATACGCAGTATTTT. Translated: CASSLAVFTDTQYF.